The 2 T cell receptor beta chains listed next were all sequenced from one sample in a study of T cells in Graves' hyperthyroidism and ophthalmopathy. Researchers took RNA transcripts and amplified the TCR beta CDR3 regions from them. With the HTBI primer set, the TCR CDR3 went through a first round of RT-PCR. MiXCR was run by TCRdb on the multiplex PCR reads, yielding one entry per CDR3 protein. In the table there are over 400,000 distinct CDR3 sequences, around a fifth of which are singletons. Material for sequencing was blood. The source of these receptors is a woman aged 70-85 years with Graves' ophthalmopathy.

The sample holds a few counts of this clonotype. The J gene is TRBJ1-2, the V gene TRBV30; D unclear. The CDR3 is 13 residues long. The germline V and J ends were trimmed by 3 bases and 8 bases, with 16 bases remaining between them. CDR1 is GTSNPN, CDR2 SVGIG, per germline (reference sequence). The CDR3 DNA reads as TGTGCCTGGAGGCCCAACAGAGCGGGGGGCTACACCTTC. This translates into CAWRPNRAGGYTF.

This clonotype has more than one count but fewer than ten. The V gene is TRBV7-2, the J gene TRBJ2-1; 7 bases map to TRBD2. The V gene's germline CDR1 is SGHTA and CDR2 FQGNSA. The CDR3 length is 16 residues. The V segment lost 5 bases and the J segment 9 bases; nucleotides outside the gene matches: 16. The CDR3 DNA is TGTGCCAGCAGCCCCCGGACTAGAAATGCCCTCCCTGAGCAGTTCTTC. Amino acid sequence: CASSPRTRNALPEQFF.